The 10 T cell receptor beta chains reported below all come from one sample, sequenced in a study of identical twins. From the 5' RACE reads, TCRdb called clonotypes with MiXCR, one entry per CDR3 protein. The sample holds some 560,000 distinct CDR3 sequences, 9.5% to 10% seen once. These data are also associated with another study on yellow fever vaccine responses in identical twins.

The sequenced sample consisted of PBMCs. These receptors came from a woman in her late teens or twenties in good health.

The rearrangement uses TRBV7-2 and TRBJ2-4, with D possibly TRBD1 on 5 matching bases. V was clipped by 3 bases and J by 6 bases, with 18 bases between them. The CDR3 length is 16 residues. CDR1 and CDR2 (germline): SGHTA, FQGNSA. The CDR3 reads CASSFRPSTEINIQYF. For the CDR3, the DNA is TGTGCCAGCAGCTTCCGGCCCTCGACAGAAATAAACATTCAGTACTTC.

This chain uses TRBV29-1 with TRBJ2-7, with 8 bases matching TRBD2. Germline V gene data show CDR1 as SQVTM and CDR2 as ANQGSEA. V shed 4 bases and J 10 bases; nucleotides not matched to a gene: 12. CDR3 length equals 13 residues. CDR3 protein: CSVVQGSGGVQYF. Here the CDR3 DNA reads TGCAGCGTTGTCCAAGGGAGCGGGGGAGTTCAGTACTTC.

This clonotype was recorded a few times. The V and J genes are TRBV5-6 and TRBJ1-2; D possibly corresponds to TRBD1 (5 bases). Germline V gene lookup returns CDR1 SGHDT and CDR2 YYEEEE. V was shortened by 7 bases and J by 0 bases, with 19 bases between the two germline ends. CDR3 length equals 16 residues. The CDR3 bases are TGTGCCAGCTCGGGGGTCTACAGGAACACTAACTATGGCTACACCTTC. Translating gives CASSGVYRNTNYGYTF.

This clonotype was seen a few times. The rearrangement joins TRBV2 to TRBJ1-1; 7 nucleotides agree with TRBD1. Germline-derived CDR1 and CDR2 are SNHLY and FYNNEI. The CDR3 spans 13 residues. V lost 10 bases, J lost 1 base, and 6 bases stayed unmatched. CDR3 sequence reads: CATPGGANTEAFF. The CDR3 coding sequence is TGTGCCACCCCAGGGGGGGCGAACACTGAAGCTTTCTTT. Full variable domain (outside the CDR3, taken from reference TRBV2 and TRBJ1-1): EPEVTQTPSHQVTQMGQEVILRCVPISNHLYFYWYRQILGQKVEFLVSFYNNEISEKSEIFDDQFSVERPDGSNFTLKIRSTKLEDSAMYFCATPGGANTEAFFGQGTRLTVV.

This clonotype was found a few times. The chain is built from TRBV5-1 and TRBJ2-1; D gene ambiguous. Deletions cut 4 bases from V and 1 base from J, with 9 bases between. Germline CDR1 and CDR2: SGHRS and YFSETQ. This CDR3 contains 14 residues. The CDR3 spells CASSEGMSYNEQFF. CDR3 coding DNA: TGCGCCAGCAGCGAAGGGATGTCCTACAATGAGCAGTTCTTC. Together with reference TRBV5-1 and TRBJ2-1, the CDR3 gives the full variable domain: KAGVTQTPRYLIKTRGQQVTLSCSPISGHRSVSWYQQTPGQGLQFLFEYFSETQRNKGNFPGRFSGRQFSNSRSEMNVSTLELGDSALYLCASSEGMSYNEQFFGPGTRLTVL.

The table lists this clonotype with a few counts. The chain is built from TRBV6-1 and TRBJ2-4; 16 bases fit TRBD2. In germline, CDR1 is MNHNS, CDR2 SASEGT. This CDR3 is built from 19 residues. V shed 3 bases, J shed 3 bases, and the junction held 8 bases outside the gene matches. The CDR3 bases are TGTGCCAGCAGTGATGGACCGGGACTAGCGGGAGGGATCAAAAACATTCAGTACTTC. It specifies CASSDGPGLAGGIKNIQYF.

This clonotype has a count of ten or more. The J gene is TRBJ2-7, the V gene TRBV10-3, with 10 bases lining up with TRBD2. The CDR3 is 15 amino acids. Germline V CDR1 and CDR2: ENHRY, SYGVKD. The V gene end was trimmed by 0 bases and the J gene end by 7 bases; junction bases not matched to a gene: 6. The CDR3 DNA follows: TGTGCCATCAGTGAGTCGTCTAGCGGGAGTGGTGAGCAGTACTTC. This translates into CAISESSSGSGEQYF.

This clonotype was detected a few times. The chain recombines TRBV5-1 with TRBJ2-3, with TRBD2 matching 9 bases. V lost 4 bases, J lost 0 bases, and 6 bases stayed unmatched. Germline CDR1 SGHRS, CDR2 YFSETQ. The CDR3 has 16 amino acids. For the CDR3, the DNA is TGCGCCAGCAGCCCCTCCCTAGCGGGAAGCACAGATACGCAGTATTTT. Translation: CASSPSLAGSTDTQYF.

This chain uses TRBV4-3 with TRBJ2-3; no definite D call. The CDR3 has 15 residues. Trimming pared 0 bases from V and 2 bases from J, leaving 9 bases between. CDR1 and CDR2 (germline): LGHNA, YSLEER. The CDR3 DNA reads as TGCGCCAGCAGCCAAGATCGAGCCTACACAGATACGCAGTATTTT. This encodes CASSQDRAYTDTQYF.

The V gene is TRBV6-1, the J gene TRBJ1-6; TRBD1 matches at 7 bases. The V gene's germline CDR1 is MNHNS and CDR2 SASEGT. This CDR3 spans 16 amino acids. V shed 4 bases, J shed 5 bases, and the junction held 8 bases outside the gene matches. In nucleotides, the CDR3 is TGTGCCAGCAGTGCTAAGAAAACAGGGGATAATTCACCCCTCCACTTT. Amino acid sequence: CASSAKKTGDNSPLHF.